This TCR beta chain was obtained from a study of human T cells and chemical hapten exposure. Study information: Skin of the upper inner arm, approximately 2 cm by approximately 2 cm, received 2% DPC for sensitization.

The time point: patch test 2, 6 weeks after DPC sensitization. Treatment given: therapeutic diphenylcyclopropenone sensitization with weekly scalp DPC. Trimming took 1 base from V and 1 from J, leaving 7 bases between them. Per the germline V gene, CDR1 is LGHNA and CDR2 is YSLEER. The CDR3 spans 15 residues. TCRdb redid the calling of the RACE reads with MiXCR, one entry per CDR3 protein. The table includes a few hundred thousand distinct CDR3 sequences, roughly 6% detected once. This clonotype originated in a young woman with alopecia areata. Some clones in this sample may be carry-over from other donors' samples. The material sequenced was whole blood, taken in connection with sensitization to the hapten diphenylcyclopropenone (DPC). The rearrangement links TRBV4-3 to TRBJ2-2, with D hard to call. The CDR3 protein is CASSQGVWNTGELFF. Written as DNA, the CDR3 is TGCGCCAGCAGCCAAGGGGTATGGAACACCGGGGAGCTGTTTTTT.